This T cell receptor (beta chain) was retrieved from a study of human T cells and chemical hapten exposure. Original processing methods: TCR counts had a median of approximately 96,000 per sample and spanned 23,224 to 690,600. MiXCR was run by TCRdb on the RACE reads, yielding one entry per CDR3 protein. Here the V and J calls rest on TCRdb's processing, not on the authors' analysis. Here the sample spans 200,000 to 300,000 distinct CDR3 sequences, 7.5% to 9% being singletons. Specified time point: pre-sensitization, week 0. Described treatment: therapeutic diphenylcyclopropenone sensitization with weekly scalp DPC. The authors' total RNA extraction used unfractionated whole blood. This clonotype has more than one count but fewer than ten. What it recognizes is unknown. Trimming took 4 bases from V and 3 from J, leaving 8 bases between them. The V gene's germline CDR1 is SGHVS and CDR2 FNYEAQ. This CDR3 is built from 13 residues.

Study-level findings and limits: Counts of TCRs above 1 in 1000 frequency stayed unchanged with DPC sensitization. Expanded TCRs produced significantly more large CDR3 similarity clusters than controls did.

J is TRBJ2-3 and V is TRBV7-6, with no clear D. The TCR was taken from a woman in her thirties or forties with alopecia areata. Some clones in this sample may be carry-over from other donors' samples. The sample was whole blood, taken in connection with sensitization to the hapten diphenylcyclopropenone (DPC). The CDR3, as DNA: TGTGCCAGCAGCTCAAGCGTGACAGATACGCAGTATTTT. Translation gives CASSSSVTDTQYF. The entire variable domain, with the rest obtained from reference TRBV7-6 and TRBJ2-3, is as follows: GAGVSQSPRYKVTKRGQDVALRCDPISGHVSLYWYRQALGQGPEFLTYFNYEAQQDKSGLPNDRFSAERPEGSISTLTIQRTEQRDSAMYRCASSSSVTDTQYFGPGTRLTVL.